This TCR beta chain was retrieved from a study of shared clonotypes between healthy human individuals. Broader study findings: Naive subsets generally had larger estimated richness than memory subsets.

CDR3 size: 15 residues. Per the germline V gene, CDR1 is SGHTA and CDR2 is FQGTGA. V was clipped by 0 bases and J by 2 bases, with 5 bases between them. TCRdb keeps only in-frame clones here, not all; method: immunoSEQ multiplex PCR. The repertoire holds about 2.3 million clones, with roughly 90% as singletons. This clone was seen just once. Its matching antigen is unknown. Sequenced input: naive CD4+ T cells from PBMCs. This sample's subset: CD45RA+ positively selected. This sequence originates from a man aged 18-30 years in good health. Some clones in this sample may be carry-over from other donors' samples. The rearrangement uses TRBV7-3 and TRBJ2-6; no definite D call. The CDR3 bases are TGTGCCAGCAGCTTAACTGTGACTGGGGCCAACGTCCTGACTTTC. Amino acids: CASSLTVTGANVLTF.